The clone carrying this T cell receptor beta chain was found a few times. The antigen remains undetermined. This specimen comes from a study of CD8 T cells in ankylosing spondylitis. Findings of the study overall: One TCR beta motif, made up of several highly homologous variants, appeared characteristic of ankylosing spondylitis blood.

It was by quantitative 5'-RACE with molecular barcodes that TCR beta libraries were made. In TCRdb, the 5' RACE reads were re-called with MiXCR into one record per CDR3 protein. The profile shows about 260,000 distinct CDR3 sequences, 20% to 30% of them singletons. Germline V gene data show CDR1 as DFQATT and CDR2 as SNEGSKA (reference sequence). V was shortened by 3 bases and J by 3 bases, with 9 bases between the two germline ends. The CDR3 extends over 12 amino acids. This sequence was found in a male donor with ankylosing spondylitis or in good health (not recorded which). This chain uses TRBV20-1 with TRBJ2-7, with D unclear. The source material was blood, either unsorted or a sorted T cell fraction (not recorded which). DNA for the CDR3: TGCAGTGCTAGTTTTGTCAGCTACGAGCAGTACTTC. Protein: CSASFVSYEQYF.